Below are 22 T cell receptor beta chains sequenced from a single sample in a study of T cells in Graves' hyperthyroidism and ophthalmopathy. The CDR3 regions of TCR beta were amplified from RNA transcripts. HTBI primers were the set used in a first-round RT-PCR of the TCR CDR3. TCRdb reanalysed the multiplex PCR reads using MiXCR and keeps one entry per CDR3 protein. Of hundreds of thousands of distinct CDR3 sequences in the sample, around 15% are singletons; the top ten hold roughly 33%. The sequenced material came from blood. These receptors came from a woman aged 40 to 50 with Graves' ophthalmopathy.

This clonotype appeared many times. CDR3 DNA sequence: TGTGCCAGCAGGCGACAGGGCTTCACAGATACGCAGTATTTT. It translates to CASRRQGFTDTQYF. The chain links TRBV11-2 to TRBJ2-3; 7 nucleotides match TRBD1. The J segment lost 2 bases and the V segment lost 6 bases, leaving 5 bases of the junction unmatched. This CDR3 comprises 14 residues. Germline V gives CDR1 SGHAT, CDR2 FQNNGV.

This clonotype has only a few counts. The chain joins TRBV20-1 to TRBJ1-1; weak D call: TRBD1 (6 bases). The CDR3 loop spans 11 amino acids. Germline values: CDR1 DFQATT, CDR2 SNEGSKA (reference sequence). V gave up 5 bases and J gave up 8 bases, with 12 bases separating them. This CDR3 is CSAPPQGEAFF. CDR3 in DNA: TGCAGTGCTCCCCCCCAGGGGGAAGCTTTCTTT.

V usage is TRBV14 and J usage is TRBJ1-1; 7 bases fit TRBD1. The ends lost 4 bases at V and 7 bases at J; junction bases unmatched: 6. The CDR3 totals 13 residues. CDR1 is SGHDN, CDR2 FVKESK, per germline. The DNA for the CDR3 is TGTGCCAGCAGCCGCTTACGGGACAGTGAAGCTTTCTTT. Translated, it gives CASSRLRDSEAFF.

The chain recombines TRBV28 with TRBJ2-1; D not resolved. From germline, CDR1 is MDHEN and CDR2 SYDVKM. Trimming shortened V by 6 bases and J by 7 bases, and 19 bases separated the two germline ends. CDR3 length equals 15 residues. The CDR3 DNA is TGTGCCAGCAGCCGCGACTCCGCTTTGGGAAATGAGCAGTTCTTC. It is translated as CASSRDSALGNEQFF.

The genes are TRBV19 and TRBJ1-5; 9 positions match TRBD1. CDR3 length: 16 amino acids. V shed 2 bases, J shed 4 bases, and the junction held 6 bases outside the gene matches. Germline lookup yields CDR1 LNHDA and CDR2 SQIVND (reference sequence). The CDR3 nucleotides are TGTGCCAGTAGTATACGAGGACAGGGGAGAAATCAGCCCCAGCATTTT. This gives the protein CASSIRGQGRNQPQHF.

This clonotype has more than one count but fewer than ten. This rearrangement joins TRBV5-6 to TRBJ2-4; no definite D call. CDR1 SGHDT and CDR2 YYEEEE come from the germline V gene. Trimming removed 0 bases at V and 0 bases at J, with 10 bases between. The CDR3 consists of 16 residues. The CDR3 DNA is TGTGCCAGCAGCTTGGCTGGATCTCTAGCCAAAAACATTCAGTACTTC. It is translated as CASSLAGSLAKNIQYF.

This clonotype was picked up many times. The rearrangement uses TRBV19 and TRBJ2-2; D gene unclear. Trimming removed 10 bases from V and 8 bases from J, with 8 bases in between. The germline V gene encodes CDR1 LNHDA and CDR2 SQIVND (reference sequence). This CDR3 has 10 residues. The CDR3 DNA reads TGTGCCACCTCCAAGGGGGAGCTGTTTTTT. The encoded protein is CATSKGELFF.

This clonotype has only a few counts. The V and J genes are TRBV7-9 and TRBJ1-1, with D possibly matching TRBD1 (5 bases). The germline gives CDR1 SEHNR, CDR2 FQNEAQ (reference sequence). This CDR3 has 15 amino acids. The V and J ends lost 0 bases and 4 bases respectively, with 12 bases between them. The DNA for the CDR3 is TGTGCCAGCAGCTTAGCGGCAGGGTCGTTCACTGAAGCTTTCTTT. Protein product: CASSLAAGSFTEAFF. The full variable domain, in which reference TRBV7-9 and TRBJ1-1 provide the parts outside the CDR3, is DTGVSQNPRHKITKRGQNVTFRCDPISEHNRLYWYRQTLGQGPEFLTYFQNEAQLEKSRLLSDRFSAERPKGSFSTLEIQRTEQGDSAMYLCASSLAAGSFTEAFFGQGTRLTVV.

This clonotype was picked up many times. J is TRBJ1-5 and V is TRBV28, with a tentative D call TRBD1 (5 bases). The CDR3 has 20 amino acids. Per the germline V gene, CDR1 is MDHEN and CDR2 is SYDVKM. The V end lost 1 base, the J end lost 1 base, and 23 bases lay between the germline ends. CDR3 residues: CASSLSIKGPVGGSNQPQHF. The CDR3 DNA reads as TGTGCCAGCAGTTTATCAATAAAGGGGCCCGTTGGAGGCAGCAATCAGCCCCAGCATTTT.

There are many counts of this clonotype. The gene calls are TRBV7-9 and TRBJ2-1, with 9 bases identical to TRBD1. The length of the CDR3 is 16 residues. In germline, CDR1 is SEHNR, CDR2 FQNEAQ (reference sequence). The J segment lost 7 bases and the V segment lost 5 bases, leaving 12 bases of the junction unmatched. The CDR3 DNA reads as TGTGCCAGCAGCAATCTCAGACAGGGGGATCGGAATGAGCAGTTCTTC. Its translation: CASSNLRQGDRNEQFF.

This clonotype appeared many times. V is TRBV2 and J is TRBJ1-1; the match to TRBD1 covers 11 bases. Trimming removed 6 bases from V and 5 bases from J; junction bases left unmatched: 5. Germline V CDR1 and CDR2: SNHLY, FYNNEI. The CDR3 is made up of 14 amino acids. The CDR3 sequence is CASSGQGAYTEAFF. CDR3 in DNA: TGTGCCAGCAGCGGACAGGGGGCGTATACTGAAGCTTTCTTT.

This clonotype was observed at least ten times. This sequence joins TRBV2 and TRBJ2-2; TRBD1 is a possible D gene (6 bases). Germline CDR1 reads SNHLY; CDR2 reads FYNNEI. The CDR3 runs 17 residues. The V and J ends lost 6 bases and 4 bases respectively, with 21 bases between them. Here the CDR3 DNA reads TGTGCCAGCAGCGAGAGGTGGGGGCTCGAGGGCACCGGGGAGCTGTTTTTT. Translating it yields CASSERWGLEGTGELFF.

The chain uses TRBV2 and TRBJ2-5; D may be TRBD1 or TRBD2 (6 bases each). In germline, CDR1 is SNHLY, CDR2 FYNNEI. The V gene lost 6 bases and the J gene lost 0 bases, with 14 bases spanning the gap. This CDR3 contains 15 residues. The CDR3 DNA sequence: TGTGCCAGCAGAACTACAGGGAGGTACCAAGAGACCCAGTACTTC. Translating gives CASRTTGRYQETQYF.

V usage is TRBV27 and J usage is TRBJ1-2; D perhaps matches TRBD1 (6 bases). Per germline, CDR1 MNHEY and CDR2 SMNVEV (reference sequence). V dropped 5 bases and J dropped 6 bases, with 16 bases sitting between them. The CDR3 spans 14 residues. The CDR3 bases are TGTGCCAGCAGTCGAGGGGGGGGATTTGATGGCTACACCTTC. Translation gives CASSRGGGFDGYTF.

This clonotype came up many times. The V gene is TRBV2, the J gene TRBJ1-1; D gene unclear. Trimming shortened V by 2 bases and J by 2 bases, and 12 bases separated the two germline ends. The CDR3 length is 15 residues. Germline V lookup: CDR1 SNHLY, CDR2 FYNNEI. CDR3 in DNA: TGTGCCAGCAGTGAATTTGGCAGTAGAAACACTGAAGCTTTCTTT. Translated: CASSEFGSRNTEAFF.

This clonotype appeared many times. The DNA of the CDR3 is TGTGCCAGCAGTTCGGTTAGCGGGAGGTCCTACAATGAGCAGTTCTTC. Encoded protein: CASSSVSGRSYNEQFF. V usage is TRBV12-3 or TRBV12-4 and J usage is TRBJ2-1; 10 bases align to TRBD2. The trim removed 4 bases at V and 1 base at J, leaving 4 bases unmatched. This CDR3 has 16 amino acids.

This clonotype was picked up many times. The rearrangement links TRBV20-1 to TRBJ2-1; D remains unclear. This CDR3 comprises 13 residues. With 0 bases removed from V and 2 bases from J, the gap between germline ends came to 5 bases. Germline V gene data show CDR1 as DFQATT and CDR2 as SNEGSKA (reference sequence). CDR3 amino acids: CSARDHPYNEQFF. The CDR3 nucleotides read TGCAGTGCTAGAGATCACCCCTACAATGAGCAGTTCTTC.

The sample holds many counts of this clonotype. The CDR3 DNA reads as TGTGCCAGCAGGGCCGGGACAGCGAACACTGAAGCTTTCTTT. Translation gives CASRAGTANTEAFF. The rearrangement joins TRBV2 to TRBJ1-1; 7 positions match TRBD1. The CDR3 runs 14 residues. V lost 6 bases, J lost 1 base, and 5 bases stayed unmatched. The germline V gene has CDR1 SNHLY and CDR2 FYNNEI.

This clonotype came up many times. The CDR3 spells CSARARERYGYTF. The CDR3 DNA reads as TGCAGTGCTAGGGCCAGGGAAAGGTATGGCTACACCTTC. The J gene is TRBJ1-2, the V gene TRBV20-1, with D perhaps TRBD1 (5 bases). The V end was cut by 3 bases, the J end by 5 bases, with 13 bases between. The germline V gene has CDR1 DFQATT and CDR2 SNEGSKA (reference sequence). The CDR3 totals 13 residues.

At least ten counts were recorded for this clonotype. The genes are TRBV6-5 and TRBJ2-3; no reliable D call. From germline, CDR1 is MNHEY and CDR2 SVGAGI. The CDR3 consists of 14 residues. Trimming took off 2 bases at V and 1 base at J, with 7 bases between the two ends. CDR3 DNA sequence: TGTGCCAGCAGTTACCGTACGGGCACAGATACGCAGTATTTT. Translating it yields CASSYRTGTDTQYF.

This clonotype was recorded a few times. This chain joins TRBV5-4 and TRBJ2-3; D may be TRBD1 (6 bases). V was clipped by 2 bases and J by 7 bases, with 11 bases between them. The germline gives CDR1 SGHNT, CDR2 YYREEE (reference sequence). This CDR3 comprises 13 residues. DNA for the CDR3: TGTGCCAGCAGCTTCAGGGGATCGAATACGCAGTATTTT. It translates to CASSFRGSNTQYF.

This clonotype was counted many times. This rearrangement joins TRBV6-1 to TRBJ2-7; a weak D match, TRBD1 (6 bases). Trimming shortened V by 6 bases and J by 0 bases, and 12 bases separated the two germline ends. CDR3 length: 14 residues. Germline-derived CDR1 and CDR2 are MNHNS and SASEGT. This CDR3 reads CASRMGHSSYEQYF. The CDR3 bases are TGTGCCAGCAGGATGGGACACAGCTCCTACGAGCAGTACTTC.